This is a list of T cell receptor beta chains from one sample in a study of cytomegalovirus exposure and HLA in healthy donors. Clones were read by immunoSEQ multiplex PCR, and TCRdb kept only the in-frame ones, dropping some. The sample shows roughly 50,000 clones, and about 6% sits with its ten largest clones. Material for sequencing was PBMCs. Receptors originate from a male donor in good health and CMV-seropositive. The CDR3 runs from the conserved cysteine through the conserved F or W. The D gene is left open where the match is weak.

J gene,D gene,V gene,CDR3 DNA,CDR3 protein
TRBJ2-5,NA,TRBV10-3,TGTGCCATCAGTGAAGGGGTCGAAGAGACCCAGTACTTC,CAISEGVEETQYF
TRBJ2-7,NA,TRBV20-1,TGCAGTGCTAATCAGGGCTACGAGCAGTACTTC,CSANQGYEQYF
TRBJ2-2,TRBD1,TRBV6-6,TGTGCCAGCAGTTACGGGGACAGGGACCATACCGGGGAGCTGTTTTTT,CASSYGDRDHTGELFF
TRBJ1-6,NA,TRBV23-1,TGCGCCAGCAGTACTATTGGGGAGCCTAATTCACCCCTCCACTTT,CASSTIGEPNSPLHF
TRBJ1-6,TRBD1,TRBV14,TGTGCCAGCAGCCAAGATGGGAAGGGGGCCATTAATTCACCCCTCCACTTT,CASSQDGKGAINSPLHF
TRBJ1-5,NA,TRBV5-1,TGCGCCAGCAGCTTGGTTTTTGGAGGGGAGGATCAGCCCCAGCATTTT,CASSLVFGGEDQPQHF
TRBJ2-1,NA,TRBV20-1,TGCAGGATGACAAATCACAATGAGCAGTTCTTC,CRMTNHNEQFF
TRBJ2-6,NA,TRBV9,TGTGCCAGCAGCGTAGTGGGCCGCCTTTCTGGGGCCAACGTCCTGACTTTC,CASSVVGRLSGANVLTF
TRBJ1-5,TRBD1,TRBV11-2,TGTGCCAGCAGCGGAGGGGGCCCAGCTAGCAATCAGCCCCAGCATTTT,CASSGGGPASNQPQHF
TRBJ2-7,NA,TRBV7-9,TGTGCCAGCAGCTCTACCTACGAGCAGTACTTC,CASSSTYEQYF
TRBJ1-2,NA,TRBV5-5,TGTGCCAGCAGCCTGTCAGGAGGGCTCTATGGCTACACCTTC,CASSLSGGLYGYTF
TRBJ2-7,TRBD1,TRBV28,TGTGCCAGCAAGGACAGGACCTACGAGCAGTACTTC,CASKDRTYEQYF
TRBJ1-2,NA,TRBV2,TGTGCCTCCCAGACTCCACCTATCTATGGCTACACCTTC,CASQTPPIYGYTF
TRBJ2-1,NA,TRBV7-9,TGTGCCAGCAGTTTTATGTCGGGCAATGAGCAGTTCTTC,CASSFMSGNEQFF
TRBJ2-1,TRBD1,TRBV6-4,TGTGCCAGCAGTTACCTCGGGACAGGGGACAATGAGCAGTTCTTC,CASSYLGTGDNEQFF
TRBJ2-2,TRBD2,TRBV19,TGTGCCAGTAGTAACCCCCGAACTGTAGCGGGGGGTGTCACCGGGGAGCTGTTTTTT,CASSNPRTVAGGVTGELFF
TRBJ2-2,NA,TRBV6-5,TGTGCCAGCAGTTACGGACTGTCCACCGGGGAGCTGTTTTTT,CASSYGLSTGELFF
TRBJ1-5,NA,TRBV6-5,TGTGCCAGCAGCCTAGACAGCTTCAATCAGCCCCAGCATTTT,CASSLDSFNQPQHF
TRBJ2-6,TRBD1,TRBV28,TGTGCCAGCAGTCGACACAGACTAACAGGGGCGGCGCACTCTGGGGCCAACGTCCTGACTTTC,CASSRHRLTGAAHSGANVLTF
TRBJ1-1,TRBD1,TRBV25-1,TGTGCCAGCAGTTCAGGGGGAACTGAAGCTTTCTTT,CASSSGGTEAFF
TRBJ1-2,TRBD1,TRBV30,TGTGCCTGGAGCGGACAGGGTGAAATCTATGGCTACACCTTC,CAWSGQGEIYGYTF
TRBJ1-2,NA,TRBV5-5,TGTGCCAGCAGCTTGATCGGGCAGTCCGACTATTTTGGCTACACCTTC,CASSLIGQSDYFGYTF
TRBJ2-7,NA,TRBV4-2,TGTGCCAGCAGCCAAGATCTAGCTTACGAGCAGTACTTC,CASSQDLAYEQYF
TRBJ1-1,NA,TRBV6-5,TGTGCCAGCAGTTACCTTAGACAGGCGAGGGGCACTGAAGCTTTCTTT,CASSYLRQARGTEAFF
TRBJ2-1,TRBD2,TRBV19,TGTGCCACCGAGAGGACTAGCGGGGTCGAAGGGAATGAGCAGTTCTTC,CATERTSGVEGNEQFF
TRBJ2-1,NA,TRBV21-1,TGTGCCAGCAGCACCCGGAGATTGATGGGGTGGACATACAATGAGCAGTTCTTC,CASSTRRLMGWTYNEQFF
TRBJ2-2,TRBD2,TRBV27,TGTGCCAGCAGTCCTCCAGGGCGGGGGGGCCTAGACACCGGGGAGCTGTTTTTT,CASSPPGRGGLDTGELFF
TRBJ2-5,TRBD2,TRBV7-2,TGTGCCAGCACCTCTAGCGGGGGGGAGACCCAGTACTTC,CASTSSGGETQYF
TRBJ1-2,TRBD1,TRBV19,TGTGCCATTTCGGACAGGGGGCATGGCTACACCTTC,CAISDRGHGYTF
TRBJ2-3,NA,TRBV6-1,TGTGCCAGCAGGGTGGGACTTCATGCAGATACGCAGTATTTT,CASRVGLHADTQYF
TRBJ2-7,TRBD1,TRBV28,TGTGCCAGCAGTGGGGGCCAGGGGGTTGGGTCCTACGAGCAGTACTTC,CASSGGQGVGSYEQYF
TRBJ2-1,NA,TRBV7-3,TGTGCCAGCAGCCCAACTCAACCGGACAGCCTTAGAAGAGGCTCCTACAATGAGCAGTTCTTC,CASSPTQPDSLRRGSYNEQFF
TRBJ2-2,TRBD2,TRBV30,TGTGCCTGGAGTGTAATGGGGGAGGGGAACACCGGGGAGCTGTTTTTT,CAWSVMGEGNTGELFF
TRBJ2-3,TRBD1,TRBV4-1,TGCGCCAGCAGCCTTCAAAGGACAGGTTCTAGCACAGATACGCAGTATTTT,CASSLQRTGSSTDTQYF
TRBJ1-5,NA,TRBV30,TGTGCCTGGAGTGGGACAAACAGGGATCAGCCCCAGCATTTT,CAWSGTNRDQPQHF
TRBJ2-1,NA,TRBV10-2,TGCGCCAGCAGTGAGTTAAGGCCGGGAAGAAATGAGCAGTTCTTC,CASSELRPGRNEQFF
TRBJ2-1,TRBD2,TRBV7-9,TGTGCCAGCAGCCCCCGGACTAGCTCCTACAATGAGCAGTTCTTC,CASSPRTSSYNEQFF
TRBJ1-1,TRBD1,TRBV9,TGTGCCAGCAGGGGACAGGGGAGAACTGAAGCTTTCTTT,CASRGQGRTEAFF
TRBJ1-5,NA,TRBV4-2,TGTGCCAGCAGCCAATCCGGGTATGGCAATCAGCCCCAGCATTTT,CASSQSGYGNQPQHF
TRBJ1-4,NA,TRBV6-1,TGTGCCAGCAGTGAAGCGGGTCTCCTACTACCAAATGAAAAACTGTTTTTT,CASSEAGLLLPNEKLFF
TRBJ2-3,TRBD1,TRBV6-5,TGTGCCAGCAGTTATGCCGGGACAGTCACAGATACGCAGTATTTT,CASSYAGTVTDTQYF
TRBJ1-1,NA,TRBV7-9,TGTGCCAGCAGCTTAAGTCTACAGGCCACTGAAGCTTTCTTT,CASSLSLQATEAFF
TRBJ2-6,NA,TRBV7-2,TGTGCCAGCAGCCTCCCTGGGGCCAACGTCCTGACTTTC,CASSLPGANVLTF